Below, 10 T cell receptor beta chains from the same sample are listed, as sequenced in a study of early T cells in non-severe SARS-CoV-2 infection. In TCRdb, the 5' RACE reads were re-called with MiXCR into one record per CDR3 protein. The data show roughly 30,000 distinct CDR3 sequences, with over 6.5% seen just once and around 2.5% held by the top ten. Source material: whole blood. Every receptor here comes from an adult who was a healthcare worker with PCR-confirmed SARS-CoV-2 infection or an uninfected control (not recorded which).

This clonotype has at least ten counts. This chain connects TRBV6-6 to TRBJ1-1; D gene uncertain. The CDR3 is 15 amino acids. CDR1 is MNHNY, CDR2 SVGAGI, per germline (reference sequence). V dropped 0 bases and J dropped 0 bases, with 8 bases sitting between them. The CDR3 bases are TGTGCCAGCAGTTACTCGCCAACCATGAACACTGAAGCTTTCTTT. This sequence encodes CASSYSPTMNTEAFF.

The sample holds many counts of this clonotype. This chain links TRBV18 with TRBJ1-3; D not certain. The CDR3 sequence is 16 residues long. Germline assignment: CDR1 KGHSH and CDR2 LQKENI. V lost 2 bases and J lost 3, with 14 bases in between. Here the CDR3 reads CASSPNSVSYGNTIYF. In nucleotides, the CDR3 is TGTGCCAGCTCACCAAACAGCGTCTCTTATGGAAACACCATATATTTT.

This clonotype was detected a few times. The chain couples TRBV20-1 to TRBJ2-1; D is unclear. Germline V lookup: CDR1 DFQATT, CDR2 SNEGSKA (reference sequence). Trimming removed 5 bases from V and 5 bases from J, with 16 bases in between. This CDR3 spans 14 amino acids. In DNA, the CDR3 is TGCAGTGCTGCCAGCTGGCAGAGCGACAATGAGCAGTTCTTC. Translation: CSAASWQSDNEQFF.

V and J are TRBV21-1 and TRBJ1-2. TRBV21-1 constitutes a pseudogene. This CDR3 spans 13 amino acids. In DNA form, the CDR3 reads TGTGCCAGCAGCCCGGGAGGGAGGTTTGGCTACACCTTC. This codes for CASSPGGRFGYTF.

The table lists this clonotype with many counts. V usage is TRBV7-2 and J usage is TRBJ2-2, with D unclear. CDR1 and CDR2 (germline): SGHTA, FQGNSA. The CDR3 loop spans 16 amino acids. Trimming cost V 2 bases and J 6 bases, with 16 bases left between them. The CDR3 DNA reads as TGTGCCAGCAGCTTAAAGAGTCCGCAGCCTGCCGGGGAGCTGTTTTTT. Amino acid sequence: CASSLKSPQPAGELFF. Full variable domain (missing parts from reference TRBV7-2 and TRBJ2-2): GAGVSQSPSNKVTEKGKDVELRCDPISGHTALYWYRQSLGQGLEFLIYFQGNSAPDKSGLPSDRFSAERTGGSVSTLTIQRTQQEDSAVYLCASSLKSPQPAGELFFGEGSRLTVL.

This clonotype was found many times. The V and J genes are TRBV11-2 and TRBJ2-7, with TRBD2 identical over 7 bases. The CDR3 runs 14 residues. The germline gives CDR1 SGHAT, CDR2 FQNNGV. The V and J ends lost 4 bases and 3 bases, in that order; junction bases with no gene match: 6. The DNA of the CDR3 is TGTGCCAGCAGCTCGAAACTAGCGTTCTACGAGCAGTACTTC. This translates into CASSSKLAFYEQYF.

This clonotype was counted at least ten times. The chain employs TRBV19 and TRBJ2-4, with 8 bases identical to TRBD2. CDR3 size: 13 residues. The germline V gene encodes CDR1 LNHDA and CDR2 SQIVND (reference sequence). V lost 6 bases and J lost 8; bases outside the gene matches: 6. As DNA, the CDR3 is TGTGCCAGTAGGACTAGCGAAGGGGACATTCAGTACTTC. Protein product: CASRTSEGDIQYF.

This clonotype was picked up many times. This sequence joins TRBV6-1 and TRBJ2-1, with 13 bases identical to TRBD2. V trimming: 4 bases; J trimming: 0 bases; junction bases outside the gene matches: 3. From germline, CDR1 is MNHNS and CDR2 SASEGT. The CDR3 has 17 amino acids. CDR3 in DNA: TGTGCCAGCAGTGGACTAGCGGGAGGTCTCTCCTACAATGAGCAGTTCTTC. This sequence encodes CASSGLAGGLSYNEQFF.

There are many counts of this clonotype. This rearrangement joins TRBV20-1 to TRBJ2-1, with 9 bases matching TRBD2. The CDR3 extends over 14 amino acids. Germline lookup yields CDR1 DFQATT and CDR2 SNEGSKA (reference sequence). With V trimmed by 3 bases and J by 4 bases, 4 bases remained unmatched. The CDR3 region is CSARGLAAYNEQFF. The CDR3 DNA is TGCAGTGCTAGGGGACTAGCCGCGTACAATGAGCAGTTCTTC.

The chain is built from TRBV15 and TRBJ2-1, with D hard to call. The V end lost 4 bases, the J end lost 10 bases, and 14 bases lay between the germline ends. CDR1 is LNHNV and CDR2 is YYDKDF in the germline V gene (reference sequence). The CDR3 covers 13 residues. The CDR3 here is CATSTRTTWEQFF. Written as DNA, the CDR3 is TGTGCCACCAGCACCCGTACGACCTGGGAGCAGTTCTTC.